This T cell receptor (beta chain) appears in the sequencing data of a study of control samples from healthy donors and cancer patients. From germline, CDR1 is MDHEN and CDR2 SYDVKM. After removal of 10 bases from V and 0 bases from J, the junction contained 7 bases not matched to a gene. This CDR3 is 15 amino acids long. This clone was seen once. Sequencing was performed with immunoSEQ multiplex PCR; in TCRdb, only in-frame clones are kept and a portion is missing. The sample has under 85,000 clones, approximately 89% seen once; the top ten hold roughly 6%. The clonotype originates from a man aged 55 to 69 with colorectal cancer. The chain couples TRBV28 to TRBJ1-3, with 9 bases lining up with TRBD1. Sequencing was done on a sample of PBMCs. CDR3 sequence (DNA): TGTGCCACCCGGACAGGGGACTCCTCTGGAAACACCATATATTTT. The encoded protein is CATRTGDSSGNTIYF.